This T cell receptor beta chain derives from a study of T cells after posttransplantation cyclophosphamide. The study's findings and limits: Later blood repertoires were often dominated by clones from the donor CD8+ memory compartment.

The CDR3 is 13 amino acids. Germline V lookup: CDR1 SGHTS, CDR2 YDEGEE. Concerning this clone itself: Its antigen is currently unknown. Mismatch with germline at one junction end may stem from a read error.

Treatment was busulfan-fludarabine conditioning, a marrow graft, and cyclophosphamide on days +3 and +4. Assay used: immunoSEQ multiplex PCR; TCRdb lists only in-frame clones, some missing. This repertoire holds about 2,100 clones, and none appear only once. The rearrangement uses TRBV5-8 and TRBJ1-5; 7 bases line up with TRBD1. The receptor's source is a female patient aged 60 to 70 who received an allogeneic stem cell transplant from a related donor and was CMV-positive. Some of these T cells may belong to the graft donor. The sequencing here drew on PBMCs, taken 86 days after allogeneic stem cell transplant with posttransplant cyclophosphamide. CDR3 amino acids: CASTLDRYQPQHF. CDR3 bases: TGTGCCAGCACCTTGGACAGGTATCAGCCCCAGCATTTT. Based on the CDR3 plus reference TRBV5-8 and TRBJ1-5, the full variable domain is EAGVTQSPTHLIKTRGQQATLRCSPISGHTSVYWYQQALGLGLQFLLWYDEGEERNRGNFPPRFSGRQFPNYSSELNVNALELEDSALYLCASTLDRYQPQHFGDGTRLSIL.